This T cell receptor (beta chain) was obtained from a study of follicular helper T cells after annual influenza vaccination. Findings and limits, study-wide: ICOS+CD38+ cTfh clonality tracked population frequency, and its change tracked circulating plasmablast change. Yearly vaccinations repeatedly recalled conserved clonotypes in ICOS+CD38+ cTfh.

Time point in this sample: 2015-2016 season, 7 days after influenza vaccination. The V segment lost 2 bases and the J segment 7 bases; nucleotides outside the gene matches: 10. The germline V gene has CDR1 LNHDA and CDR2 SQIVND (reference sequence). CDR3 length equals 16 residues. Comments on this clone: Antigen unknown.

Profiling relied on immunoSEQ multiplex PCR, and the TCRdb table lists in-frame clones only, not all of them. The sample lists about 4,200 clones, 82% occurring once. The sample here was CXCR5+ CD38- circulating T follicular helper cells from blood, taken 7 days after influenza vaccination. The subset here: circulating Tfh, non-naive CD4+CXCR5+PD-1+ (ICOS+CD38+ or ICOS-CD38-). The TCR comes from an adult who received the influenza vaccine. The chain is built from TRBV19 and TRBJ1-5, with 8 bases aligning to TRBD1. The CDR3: CASSIIRQGNAQPQHF. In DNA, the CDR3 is TGTGCCAGTAGTATAATCCGACAGGGGAATGCGCAGCCCCAGCATTTT.